The text below deals with one TCR beta chain. Its antigen is still unknown. The source of the sample is a study of a mutant IDH1 vaccine in newly diagnosed glioma. Whole-study context: Averaging approximately 40 years of age, treated patients were approximately 62% male and 37.5% female.

Germline V lookup: CDR1 LNHDA, CDR2 SQIVND (reference sequence). Deletions cut 5 bases from V and 7 bases from J, with 17 bases between. The CDR3 spans 14 residues. TCRdb's table, derived via immunoSEQ multiplex PCR, lists solely in-frame clones and lacks some. The repertoire consists of fewer than 45,000 clones, with 80% to 90% occurring once and the leading ten covering 1.5%. As to time point: week 35, safety follow-up. Vaccine doses each comprised 300 ug of mutant IDH1 20-mer peptide, with topical imiquimod. This chain uses TRBV19 with TRBJ2-5; D unresolved. This sequence originates from a man in his forties or fifties with glioma. The specimen was PBMCs, collected from a glioma patient whose treatment included an IDH1 peptide vaccine. The CDR3 loop reads CASSSAVGGGTQYF. CDR3 sequence (DNA): TGTGCCAGTAGTTCCGCCGTTGGTGGCGGGACCCAGTACTTC.